This T cell receptor (beta chain) was profiled in a study of OX40 agonist ivuxolimab in advanced cancers. A note on the overall study: The costimulatory receptor OX40 (CD134) was targeted by ivuxolimab, a fully human IgG2 agonistic monoclonal antibody. Intravenous ivuxolimab was administered to patients every 2 weeks at six dose levels: 0.01, 0.1, 0.3, 1.5, 3 and 10 mg/kg. Among the 52 dose-escalation patients, approximately 20 had hepatocellular carcinoma, 15 or so melanoma, 9 renal cell carcinoma and 9 head and neck cancer. In the dose-escalation cohort, 82.7% of patients were male, and the mean age was approximately 55 years, with a range of 23 to 79. Patients were allowed to have had prior anti-PD-1, anti-PD-L1 or anti-CTLA-4 therapy, and approximately 37% of the dose-escalation patients had been treated with checkpoint inhibitors. Partial responses occurred in three dose-escalation patients, of whom one had hepatocellular carcinoma and two had cutaneous melanoma. Peripheral TCRbeta sequencing aimed to test whether ivuxolimab altered TCR sequence diversity and caused clonal T-cell expansion. The monotherapy dose-escalation portion (N ≈ 50 patients) of the phase I ivuxolimab trial is reported in the paper.

The CDR3 runs 16 amino acids, cysteine and phenylalanine included. Just CDR3 DNA is preserved here, 48 bases in frame from base 1. Trimming costs V 4 bases and J 0 bases, and their ends lie 14 bases apart. Sequences SGHTS (CDR1) and YDEGEE (CDR2) are obtained from the germline V gene. On the study overall, not on this receptor specifically: The antigen specificity of the clonally expanded peripheral T cells was not determined. In the 0.1-3.0 mg/kg groups, partial responders were among the patients with the lowest normalized peripheral clonal expansion, particularly in CD8+ T cells. After ivuxolimab, more expanded clones were found on average in CD8+ T cells than in CD4+ T cells. At doses of 0.1 to 3.0 mg/kg, clonal expansion of both CD4+ and CD8+ blood T cells was observed from baseline to week 6. Low levels of normalized T-cell clonal expansion were also shown by some nonresponding patients.

On this clone: Its antigen is currently not known. No base-level quality is on record; no much larger clone is a single base apart.

For sequencing of the TCRbeta CDR3 region, genomic DNA was extracted from the sorted cells. TCRbeta CDR3 regions were sequenced using the immunoSEQ Assay. TCRdb mirrors the immuneACCESS table, restricted to in-frame sequences. Some clones are absent from its copies; in checked studies, under half trace to an unresolved V gene, and the reason for the others is unknown. The sample yields 9,000 to 10,000 clones; roughly 71% were counted once. The ten most abundant clones make up about a quarter of the sample. The trial excluded patients who had a history of autoimmune disease or who were on systemic immunosuppression. Peripheral blood for TCR sequencing was collected from all dose cohorts at baseline, on cycle 4 day 1, and on cycle 7 day 1. The samples were drawn from a first-in-human, open-label, multicenter phase I dose-escalation trial of ivuxolimab. Adults with locally advanced or metastatic melanoma, renal cell carcinoma, hepatocellular carcinoma or head and neck squamous cell carcinoma were enrolled in the trial. Before TCR sequencing, CD4+ T cells and CD8+ T cells from peripheral blood were sorted into separate populations.

The chain joins TRBV5-8 to TRBJ1-5, and TRBD1 may be the D gene, going by 5 matching bases. The clonotype was recovered from an adult with an advanced solid tumor such as melanoma, head and neck, liver or kidney cancer. The sample in question was CD4+ or CD8+ T cells sorted from blood, obtained in a trial of the OX40 agonist ivuxolimab. The CDR3 reads CASSVQTEYSNQPQHF. The base sequence is TGTGCCAGCAGCGTACAGACAGAGTATAGCAATCAGCCCCAGCATTTT.